This TCR beta chain originates from a study of patients and donors after allogeneic stem cell transplantation. This CDR3 comprises 15 residues. V was clipped by 3 bases and J by 3 bases, with 18 bases between them. Per the germline V gene, CDR1 is DFQATT and CDR2 is SNEGSKA (reference sequence). Each CDR3 protein gets one entry after TCRdb re-called the RT-PCR reads with MiXCR. Here the sample spans 90,000 to 120,000 distinct CDR3 sequences, around 36% being singletons. This clonotype occurred once. The TCR originated in a human donor who was either an allogeneic HSCT recipient or a stem cell or donor lymphocyte infusion donor (not recorded which). It is not recorded whose cells these are; they may come from a transplant donor. Material: blood, either unsorted or a sorted T cell fraction (not recorded which). The chain uses TRBV20-1 and TRBJ2-7; D may be TRBD1 (5 bases). Here the CDR3 reads CSARMGARDDYEQYF. CDR3 nucleotides: TGCAGTGCTAGGATGGGTGCCAGGGATGACTACGAGCAGTACTTC.